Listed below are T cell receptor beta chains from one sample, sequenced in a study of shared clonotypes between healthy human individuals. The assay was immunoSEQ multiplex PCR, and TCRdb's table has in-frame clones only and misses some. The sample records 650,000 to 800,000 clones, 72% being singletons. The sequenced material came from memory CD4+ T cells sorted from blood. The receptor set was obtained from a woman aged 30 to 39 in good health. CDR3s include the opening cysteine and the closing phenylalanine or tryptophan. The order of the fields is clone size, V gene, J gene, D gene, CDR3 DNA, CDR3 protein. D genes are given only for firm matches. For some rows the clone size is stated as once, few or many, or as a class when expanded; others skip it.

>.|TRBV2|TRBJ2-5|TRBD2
TGTGCCAGCAGGGGTTGGGAGGGACTTCTTCAAGAGACCCAGTACTTC
CASRGWEGLLQETQYF
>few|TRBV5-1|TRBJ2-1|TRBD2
TGCGCCAGCAGCTCCCTACTAGCGGGAGGTGGAAATGAGCAGTTCTTC
CASSSLLAGGGNEQFF
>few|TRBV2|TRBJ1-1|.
TGTGCCAGCAGTCCGATGAACACTGAAGCTTTCTTT
CASSPMNTEAFF
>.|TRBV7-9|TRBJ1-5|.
TGTGCCAGCAGCGCCCATAATAGCAATCAGCCCCAGCATTTT
CASSAHNSNQPQHF
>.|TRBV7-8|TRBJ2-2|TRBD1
TGTGCCAGCAGCTCACAGGGGCGCCCCGCGAACACCGGGGAGCTGTTTTTT
CASSSQGRPANTGELFF
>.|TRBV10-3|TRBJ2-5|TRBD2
TGTGCCATCAGTGAGCCGAGGACTAGCGGGAGTCGGGCGGAGACCCAGTACTTC
CAISEPRTSGSRAETQYF
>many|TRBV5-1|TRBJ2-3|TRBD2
TGCGCCAGCAGCCCCGGGACTATCACAGATACGCAGTATTTT
CASSPGTITDTQYF
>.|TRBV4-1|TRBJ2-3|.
TGCGCCAGCAGCCAATTAGACAGGGAGGGCACAGATACGCAGTATTTT
CASSQLDREGTDTQYF
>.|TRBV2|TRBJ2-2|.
TGTGCCAGCAGTGAGGACAGTACCGGGGAGCTGTTTTTT
CASSEDSTGELFF
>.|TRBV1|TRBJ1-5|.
TGCACCAGCAGCCAAGATCGGGGGCGAGGTTATAGCAATCAGCCCCAGCATTTT
CTSSQDRGRGYSNQPQHF
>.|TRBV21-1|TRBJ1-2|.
TGTGCCAGCAGCAATTCCGGGACCACCCTCCACTATGGCTACACCTTC
CASSNSGTTLHYGYTF
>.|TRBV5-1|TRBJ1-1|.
TGCGCCAGCAGCAGCAACACTGAAGCTTTCTTT
CASSSNTEAFF
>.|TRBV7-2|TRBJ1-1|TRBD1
TGTGCCAGCAGCCTCCCGGGACAGCGAAACACTGAAGCTTTCTTT
CASSLPGQRNTEAFF